These T cell receptor beta chains were read from a single sample in a study of OX40 agonist ivuxolimab in advanced cancers. Profiling relied on immunoSEQ multiplex PCR, and the TCRdb table lists in-frame clones only, not all of them. The data hold some 15,000 clones, with approximately 82% observed a single time. The specimen comprised CD4+ or CD8+ T cells sorted from blood, sampled in a trial of the OX40 agonist ivuxolimab. These receptor sequences come from an adult with an advanced solid tumor such as melanoma, head and neck, liver or kidney cancer. The CDR3 runs from the conserved cysteine through the conserved F or W. A D gene is named only where the DNA matches it firmly. A row's size may be missing; if present it is once, few, many or a size class.

j_call clone_size v_call d_call cdr3_aa cdr3_nt
TRBJ2-3 - TRBV7-8 TRBD2 CASSLSVTSGMTDTQYF TGTGCCAGCAGCTTATCCGTGACTAGCGGGATGACAGATACGCAGTATTTT
TRBJ1-1 few TRBV29-1 - CSVEWGNEAFF TGCAGCGTTGAATGGGGAAATGAAGCTTTCTTT
TRBJ2-1 - TRBV15 TRBD1 CATSREGQGADNEQFF TGTGCCACCAGCAGAGAGGGACAGGGCGCCGACAATGAGCAGTTCTTC
TRBJ2-7 - TRBV28 - CASSSYREGRYEQYF TGTGCCAGCAGTTCCTACAGGGAGGGACGCTACGAGCAGTACTTC
TRBJ2-1 - TRBV7-6 - CASSLDRATYNEQFF TGTGCCAGCAGCTTAGACAGGGCCACCTACAATGAGCAGTTCTTC
TRBJ2-1 - TRBV11-3 - CASSYAAGAPYNEQFF TGTGCCAGCAGCTATGCGGCGGGGGCCCCCTACAATGAGCAGTTCTTC
TRBJ1-1 once TRBV5-1 - CASRSKTVNTEAFF TGCGCCAGCAGATCCAAGACGGTGAACACTGAAGCTTTCTTT
TRBJ2-2 - TRBV9 TRBD2 CASSPRTSGGTGELFF TGTGCCAGCAGCCCTCGGACTAGCGGAGGCACCGGGGAGCTGTTTTTT
TRBJ2-5 - TRBV15 - CATSRGGVKETQYF TGTGCCACCAGCCGCGGTGGGGTCAAGGAGACCCAGTACTTC
TRBJ2-7 - TRBV6-5 - CASSSSGSHYEQYF TGTGCCAGCAGTTCATCAGGCTCCCACTACGAGCAGTACTTC
TRBJ2-7 - TRBV9 - CASSPEASASYEQYF TGTGCCAGCAGCCCAGAGGCTAGCGCGTCCTACGAGCAGTACTTC
TRBJ1-6 once TRBV28 TRBD1 CASSPSPPRTGFYFLHF TGTGCCAGCAGTCCTTCTCCCCCACGGACAGGGTTTTACTTTCTTCACTTT
TRBJ1-3 - TRBV28 - CASSFITSGNTIYF TGTGCCAGCAGTTTCATTACTTCTGGAAACACCATATATTTT
TRBJ2-1 - TRBV19 - CASSTGFRDEQFF TGTGCCAGTAGTACAGGGTTTAGGGATGAGCAGTTCTTC
TRBJ2-7 - TRBV16 - CASSPGLYEQYF TGTGCCAGCAGTCCGGGTTTGTACGAGCAGTACTTC
TRBJ2-5 - TRBV25-1 TRBD2 CASSEFSGRAQETQYF TGTGCCAGCAGTGAATTTAGCGGGAGGGCCCAAGAGACCCAGTACTTC